Listed below are T cell receptor beta chains from one sample, sequenced in a study of CXCR3-negative and CXCR3-positive naive CD8 T cells. TCRdb processed the 5' RACE reads again and assigns one entry to each CDR3 protein, with no DNA. Its clone listing holds tens of thousands of distinct CDR3 sequences. Material: naive CXCR3- CD8+ T cells from blood. The receptor set was obtained from a human donor in good health. Some clones in this sample may be carry-over from other donors' samples. Both conserved end residues are part of each CDR3. Each record gives: clone size, V gene, J gene, CDR3 protein. Only some rows state a clone size, as once, few, many or a class for expanded clones.

>NA|TRBV12-3/TRBV12-4|TRBJ2-7
CASSGQGVAYEQYF
>NA|TRBV28|TRBJ2-5
CASRFTGLEETQYF
>NA|TRBV4-3|TRBJ2-7
CASSQDPGGRYEQYF
>NA|TRBV20-1|TRBJ2-7
CSARGLAGIVYEQYF
>NA|TRBV29-1|TRBJ2-5
CSVGDGRYQETQYF
>NA|TRBV7-2|TRBJ1-2
CASSPHRVNYGYTF
>NA|TRBV28|TRBJ2-7
CASSLLSGDVVGYEQYF
>NA|TRBV29-1|TRBJ2-7
CSAGTAAYEQYF
>NA|TRBV25-1|TRBJ2-5
CATAPGQGAETQYF
>NA|TRBV7-9|TRBJ2-7
CASSQRTGANWSYEQYF
>NA|TRBV12-3/TRBV12-4|TRBJ2-1
CASRPGYNEQFF
>NA|TRBV7-7|TRBJ2-1
CASSLGTGVEQFF
>NA|TRBV7-8|TRBJ2-2
CASSLKGLRTGELFF
>NA|TRBV4-2|TRBJ2-1
CASSQVQRAYNEQFF
>NA|TRBV7-2|TRBJ2-3
CASSLYTDTQYF
>NA|TRBV19|TRBJ2-7
CASSPLAGASYEQYF
>NA|TRBV5-1|TRBJ2-2
CASSGGQANTGELFF
>NA|TRBV14|TRBJ2-7
CASSLQGVHEQYF
>NA|TRBV5-1|TRBJ2-1
CASARLQLAGVSYNEQFF
>NA|TRBV7-2|TRBJ1-2
CASSYFAGTGENYGYTF
>NA|TRBV4-3|TRBJ1-3
CASSLSRGSGNTIYF
>NA|TRBV10-2|TRBJ2-1
CASGTSGSYNEQFF
>NA|TRBV15|TRBJ2-7
CATSRDRGLAYEQYF
>NA|TRBV29-1|TRBJ2-1
CSVETGAYNEQFF
>NA|TRBV9|TRBJ2-3
CASSDGTDTQYF
>NA|TRBV20-1|TRBJ2-1
CSARVPGPAEAYNEQFF
>NA|TRBV12-3/TRBV12-4|TRBJ2-6
CASRNILDRVVSGANVLTF
>medium-sized|TRBV7-6|TRBJ2-1
CASSSGLEASFRICNEQFF
>NA|TRBV9|TRBJ1-1
CASSGRDTDSAEAFF
>NA|TRBV30|TRBJ2-1
CALGWSSDRYNEQFF
>NA|TRBV20-1|TRBJ2-3
CSAKGEGGESDTQYF
>NA|TRBV4-1|TRBJ2-1
CASSQDPGGGNEQFF
>NA|TRBV7-6|TRBJ2-7
CASSSRDRAPGQYF
>NA|TRBV12-3/TRBV12-4|TRBJ2-7
CASSPWLGYEQYF
>NA|TRBV5-1|TRBJ2-1
CASSWGLAGGPRKEQFF
>NA|TRBV7-9|TRBJ1-1
CASSPQLNTEAFF
>NA|TRBV7-3|TRBJ2-7
CASSLTGGFEQYF
>NA|TRBV7-9|TRBJ2-5
CASSSPTGQETQYF
>NA|TRBV20-1|TRBJ2-7
CSARDIRGQLLEQYF
>NA|TRBV7-9|TRBJ1-5
CASSLTDSDQPQHF
>NA|TRBV10-3|TRBJ2-5
CAISEPTMVETQYF
>NA|TRBV6-2/TRBV6-3|TRBJ2-1
CASRTGLEQFF
>NA|TRBV12-3/TRBV12-4|TRBJ2-1
CASSTSGGAGEQFF